These 14 T cell receptor beta chains were sequenced from one sample in a study of T cell responses to AZD1222 COVID-19 vaccine. Repertoires were generated with immunoSEQ multiplex PCR, while TCRdb's copy carries only in-frame clones and drops some. The data show 80,000 to 90,000 clones, with approximately 89% seen just once and around 5.5% held by the top ten. This sample comprised peripheral blood, obtained on day 0 of MenACWY control vaccination. The receptor source for this set is an adult in good health.

This chain joins TRBV5-8 and TRBJ1-5; no firm D call. Germline CDR1 is SGHTS and CDR2 is YDEGEE. V was pared by 2 bases and J by 2 bases, with 8 bases between. The CDR3 totals 14 residues. The CDR3 sequence is CASSLGRGNQPQHF. The CDR3 DNA sequence: TGTGCCAGCAGCTTAGGACGGGGCAATCAGCCCCAGCATTTT.

The rearrangement joins TRBV6-5 to TRBJ2-2; D gene uncertain. This CDR3 comprises 16 residues. CDR1 and CDR2 from the germline V gene are MNHEY and SVGAGI. V dropped 2 bases and J dropped 0 bases, with 10 bases sitting between them. CDR3 sequence (DNA): TGTGCCAGCAGTTACCTCGCAGGAACGAACACCGGGGAGCTGTTTTTT. Its translation: CASSYLAGTNTGELFF.

This clone is a singleton in its sample. This chain joins TRBV4-3 and TRBJ1-3; 7 nucleotides line up with TRBD1. V was clipped by 3 bases and J by 1 base; unmatched bases: 3. The germline V gene has CDR1 LGHNA and CDR2 YSLEER. This CDR3 region has 15 residues. Here the CDR3 DNA reads TGCGCCAGCAGCCAGGGGACAGAATCTGGAAACACCATATATTTT. It specifies CASSQGTESGNTIYF.

The chain carries TRBV4-1 and TRBJ1-1; D is unclear. The CDR3 has 11 amino acids. CDR1 is MGHRA and CDR2 is YSYEKL in the germline V gene. Trimming removed 4 bases at V and 7 bases at J, with 7 bases between. The CDR3 DNA is TGCGCCAGCAGCCGAGAGGGTGAAGCTTTCTTT. Translated, it gives CASSREGEAFF.

This rearrangement joins TRBV7-8 to TRBJ2-1; 9 bases fit TRBD2. This CDR3 contains 17 residues. CDR1 SGHVS and CDR2 FQNEAQ come from the germline V gene. After removal of 3 bases from V and 5 bases from J, the junction contained 11 bases not matched to a gene. CDR3 bases: TGTGCCAGCAGCTTTGGGCGGGGGGGCCCAACCCACAATGAGCAGTTCTTC. Protein: CASSFGRGGPTHNEQFF.

V and J are TRBV4-3 and TRBJ1-1; 8 bases are a match to TRBD1. The CDR3 consists of 15 residues. The V and J ends lost 3 bases and 2 bases, in that order; junction bases with no gene match: 5. Germline CDR1 LGHNA, CDR2 YSLEER. CDR3 protein: CASSHPDRDNTEAFF. CDR3 coding DNA: TGCGCCAGCAGCCATCCGGACAGGGACAACACTGAAGCTTTCTTT.

This rearrangement joins TRBV10-3 to TRBJ2-1; 13 bases fit TRBD2. Germline lookup yields CDR1 ENHRY and CDR2 SYGVKD. The V segment lost 6 bases and the J segment 4 bases; nucleotides outside the gene matches: 3. This CDR3 has 15 residues. The CDR3 DNA follows: TGTGCCATCAGCGGACTAGCGGGGGATTACAATGAGCAGTTCTTC. The encoded protein is CAISGLAGDYNEQFF.

This clone was seen a handful of times. The chain recombines TRBV3-1 (or the pseudogene TRBV3-2) with TRBJ1-6, with D maybe TRBD1 (5 bases). Germline CDR1 reads LGHDT; CDR2 reads YNNKEL (reference sequence). V shed 4 bases and J shed 6 bases, with 13 bases lying between them. The CDR3 covers 15 residues. CDR3 nucleotides: TGTGCCAGCAGCCTTCGACAGTCCATTAATTCACCCCTCCACTTT. It is translated as CASSLRQSINSPLHF.

CDR3 sequence reads: CASTRPGVTGELFF. CDR3 DNA sequence: TGTGCCAGTACCCGCCCAGGGGTAACCGGGGAGCTGTTTTTT. This chain links TRBV19 with TRBJ2-2; D possibly corresponds to TRBD1 (6 bases). Germline V gene lookup returns CDR1 LNHDA and CDR2 SQIVND (reference sequence). The CDR3 has 14 residues. V lost 7 bases, J lost 5 bases, and 14 bases lay in between.

The V gene is TRBV5-1, the J gene TRBJ1-2; no reliable D call. The CDR3 extends over 13 amino acids. The germline V gene encodes CDR1 SGHRS and CDR2 YFSETQ. V shed 1 base and J shed 10 bases, with 14 bases lying between them. The CDR3 reads CASSLSVGEFYTF. CDR3 sequence (DNA): TGCGCCAGCAGCTTGTCCGTCGGAGAATTCTACACCTTC. Looking up the rest from reference TRBV5-1 and TRBJ1-2 gives the full variable domain: KAGVTQTPRYLIKTRGQQVTLSCSPISGHRSVSWYQQTPGQGLQFLFEYFSETQRNKGNFPGRFSGRQFSNSRSEMNVSTLELGDSALYLCASSLSVGEFYTFGSGTRLTVV.

The chain links TRBV3-1 (or the pseudogene TRBV3-2) to TRBJ1-3, with D possibly being TRBD1 (5 bases). The germline gives CDR1 LGHDT, CDR2 YNNKEL (reference sequence). This CDR3 spans 16 amino acids. V was cut by 5 bases and J by 8 bases, with 22 bases left in between. The CDR3: CASSYSGAITSDTIYF. CDR3 sequence (DNA): TGTGCCAGCAGCTACTCTGGGGCAATCACATCGGACACCATATATTTT.

The rearrangement links TRBV7-8 to TRBJ1-6, with 7 positions matching TRBD1. V was pared by 1 base and J by 8 bases, with 2 bases of the junction left unmatched. Germline lookup yields CDR1 SGHVS and CDR2 FQNEAQ. The CDR3 is made up of 14 amino acids. The CDR3 coding sequence is TGTGCCAGCAGCTTAGGACAGGGACATTCACCCCTCCACTTT. It yields the protein CASSLGQGHSPLHF.

The rearrangement links TRBV19 to TRBJ2-7; D gene ambiguous. Trimming left V 3 bases short and J 0 bases short, with 12 bases between. CDR3 length: 15 amino acids. Germline loops: CDR1 LNHDA, CDR2 SQIVND (reference sequence). In DNA, the CDR3 is TGTGCCAGTAGTATGGTTTTCGGCTACTCCTACGAGCAGTACTTC. Translation gives CASSMVFGYSYEQYF.

The chain is built from TRBV18 and TRBJ2-1; 7 positions match TRBD1. Germline CDR1 is KGHSH and CDR2 is LQKENI. Trimming took 3 bases from V and 6 from J; bases not matched to a gene: 11. The CDR3 consists of 16 residues. The CDR3, as DNA: TGTGCCAGCTCACCTAGATATGGACAGGAAGCCAATGAGCAGTTCTTC. It codes for CASSPRYGQEANEQFF.